Sequencing of this T cell receptor beta chain was carried out in a study of T-cell memory formation after mild COVID-19. Overall study findings and caveats: Contracting clones localized mainly to CM and EM when CD4+ and mainly to EMRA when CD8+. Clones shrinking from day 15 to 85 showed even CD4/CD8 mixes; later expanders tilted CD4+. The study detected some responding clones in pre-infection memory, suggesting cross-reactive memory joined.

The CDR3 is made up of 13 amino acids. Trimming cost V 6 bases and J 7 bases, with 12 bases left between them. It was 5'RACE with constant-segment primers that produced the TCR alpha and TCR beta cDNA libraries, which carried sample barcodes and UMIs. TCRdb reanalysed the 5' RACE reads using MiXCR and keeps one entry per CDR3 protein. Here the sample spans approximately 490,000 distinct CDR3 sequences, around 21% being singletons. As regards this clonotype: Its target is not known.

This chain uses TRBV12-3 or TRBV12-4 with TRBJ1-4; no clear D gene. The TCR was taken from an adult woman who had mild COVID-19 (a few samples of this study predate the infection). Cell type and time point are not known. Material for sequencing was PBMCs or a T cell subset sorted from them (not recorded which). The CDR3 DNA reads as TGTGCCAGCAGCCGTGACTCGGGTGAAAAACTGTTTTTT. It codes for CASSRDSGEKLFF.